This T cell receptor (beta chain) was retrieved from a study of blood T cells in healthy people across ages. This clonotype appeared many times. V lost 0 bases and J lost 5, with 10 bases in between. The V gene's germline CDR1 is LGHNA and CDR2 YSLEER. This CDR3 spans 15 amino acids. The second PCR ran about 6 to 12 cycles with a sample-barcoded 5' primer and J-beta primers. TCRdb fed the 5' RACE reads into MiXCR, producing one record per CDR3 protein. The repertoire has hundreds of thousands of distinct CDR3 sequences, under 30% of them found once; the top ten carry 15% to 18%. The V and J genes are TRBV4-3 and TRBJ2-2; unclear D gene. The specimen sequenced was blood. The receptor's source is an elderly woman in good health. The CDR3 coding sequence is TGCGCCAGCAGCCAAGATAGATTGGGGACCGGGGAGCTGTTTTTT. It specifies CASSQDRLGTGELFF.